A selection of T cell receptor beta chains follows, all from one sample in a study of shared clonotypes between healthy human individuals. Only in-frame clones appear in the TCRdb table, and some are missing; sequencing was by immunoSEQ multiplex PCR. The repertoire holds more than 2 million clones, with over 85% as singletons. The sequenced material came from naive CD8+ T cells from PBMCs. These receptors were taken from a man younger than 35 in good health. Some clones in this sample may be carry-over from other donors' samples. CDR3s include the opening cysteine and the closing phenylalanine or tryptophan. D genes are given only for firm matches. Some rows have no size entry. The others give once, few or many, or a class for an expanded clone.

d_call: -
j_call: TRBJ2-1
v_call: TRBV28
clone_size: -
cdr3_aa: CASSFSDSYNEQFF
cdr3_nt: TGTGCCAGCAGTTTTTCCGACAGCTACAATGAGCAGTTCTTC

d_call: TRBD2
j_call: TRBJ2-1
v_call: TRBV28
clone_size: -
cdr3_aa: CASSGSGRVSNEQFF
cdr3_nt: TGTGCCAGCAGTGGTAGCGGGAGGGTTAGCAATGAGCAGTTCTTC

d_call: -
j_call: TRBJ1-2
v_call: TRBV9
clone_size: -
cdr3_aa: CASSPSDILLYGYTF
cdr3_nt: TGTGCCAGCAGCCCATCGGACATCCTCCTCTATGGCTACACCTTC

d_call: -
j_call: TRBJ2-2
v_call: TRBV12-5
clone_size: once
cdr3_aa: CASGLSGNTGELFF
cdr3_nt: TGTGCTAGTGGTTTGTCGGGGAACACCGGGGAGCTGTTTTTT

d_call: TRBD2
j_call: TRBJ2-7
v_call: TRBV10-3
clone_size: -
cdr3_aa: CAISESGGSDYEQYF
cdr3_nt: TGTGCCATCAGTGAGTCGGGCGGGAGTGACTACGAGCAGTACTTC

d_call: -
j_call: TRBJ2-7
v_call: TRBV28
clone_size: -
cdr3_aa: CASSTDSPTYEQYF
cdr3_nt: TGTGCCAGCAGCACGGACAGCCCAACTTACGAGCAGTACTTC

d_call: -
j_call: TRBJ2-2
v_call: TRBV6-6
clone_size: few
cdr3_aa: CASSYYTGELFF
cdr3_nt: TGTGCCAGCAGTTACTACACCGGGGAGCTGTTTTTT

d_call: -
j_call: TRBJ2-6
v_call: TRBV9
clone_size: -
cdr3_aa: CASGANVLTF
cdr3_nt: TGTGCCAGTGGGGCCAACGTCCTGACTTTC

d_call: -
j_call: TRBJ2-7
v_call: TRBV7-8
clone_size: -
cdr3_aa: CASSLVRKAYEQYF
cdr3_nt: TGTGCCAGCAGCTTAGTCAGAAAAGCCTACGAGCAGTACTTC

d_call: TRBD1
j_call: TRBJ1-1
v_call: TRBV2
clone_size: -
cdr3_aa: CASRALGQGYYETEAFF
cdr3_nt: TGTGCCAGCAGAGCCCTCGGACAGGGTTATTACGAGACTGAAGCTTTCTTT

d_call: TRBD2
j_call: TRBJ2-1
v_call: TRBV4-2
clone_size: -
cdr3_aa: CASSQGDLAGVSNEQFF
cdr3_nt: TGTGCCAGCAGCCAAGGGGATCTAGCGGGAGTCTCCAATGAGCAGTTCTTC

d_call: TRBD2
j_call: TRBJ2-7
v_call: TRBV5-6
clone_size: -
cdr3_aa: CASSLDTSGRAYEQYF
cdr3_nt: TGTGCCAGCAGCTTAGATACTAGCGGGAGAGCCTACGAGCAGTACTTC

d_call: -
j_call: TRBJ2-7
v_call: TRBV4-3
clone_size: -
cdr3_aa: CASSQVEGALEQYF
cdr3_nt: TGCGCCAGCAGCCAAGTGGAGGGGGCGTTAGAGCAGTACTTC

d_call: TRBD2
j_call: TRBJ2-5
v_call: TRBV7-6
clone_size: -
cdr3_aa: CASSLGLAGGLQETQYF
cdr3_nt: TGTGCCAGCAGCCTGGGACTAGCGGGAGGTCTTCAAGAGACCCAGTACTTC

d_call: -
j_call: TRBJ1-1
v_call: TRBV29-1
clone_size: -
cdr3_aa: CSVVPRKGLNTEAFF
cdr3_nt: TGCAGCGTTGTACCCCGGAAGGGGCTGAACACTGAAGCTTTCTTT

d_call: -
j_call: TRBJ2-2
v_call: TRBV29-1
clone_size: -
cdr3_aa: CSVLVGGGELFF
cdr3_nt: TGCAGCGTTCTAGTTGGGGGCGGGGAGCTGTTTTTT

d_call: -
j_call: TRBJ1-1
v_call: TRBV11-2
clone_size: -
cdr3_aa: CASSPSSRLTEAFF
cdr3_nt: TGTGCCAGCAGCCCATCCAGCCGTCTCACTGAAGCTTTCTTT

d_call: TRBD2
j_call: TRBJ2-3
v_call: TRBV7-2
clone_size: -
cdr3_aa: CASSGRLAGTTDTQYF
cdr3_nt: TGTGCCAGCAGCGGAAGACTAGCGGGGACCACAGATACGCAGTATTTT

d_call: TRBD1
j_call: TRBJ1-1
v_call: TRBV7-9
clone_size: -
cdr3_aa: CASSSGQGNTEAFF
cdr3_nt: TGTGCCAGCAGCTCGGGACAGGGTAACACTGAAGCTTTCTTT

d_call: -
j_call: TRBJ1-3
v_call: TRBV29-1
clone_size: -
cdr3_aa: CSAAAGNTIYF
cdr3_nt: TGCAGCGCTGCAGCTGGAAACACCATATATTTT

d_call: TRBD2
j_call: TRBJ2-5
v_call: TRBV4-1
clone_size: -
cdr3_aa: CASSQGSLAGEETQYF
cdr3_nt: TGCGCCAGCAGCCAAGGAAGTCTAGCGGGAGAAGAGACCCAGTACTTC

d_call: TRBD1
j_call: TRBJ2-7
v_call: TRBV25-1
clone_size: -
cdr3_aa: CASSAHPSRDRSSYEQYF
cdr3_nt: TGTGCCAGCAGTGCCCACCCGTCCCGGGACAGGAGCTCCTACGAGCAGTACTTC

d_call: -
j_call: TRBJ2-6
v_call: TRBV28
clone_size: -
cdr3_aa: CASSPLSSGANVLTF
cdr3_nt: TGTGCCAGCAGCCCGCTCTCTTCCGGGGCCAACGTCCTGACTTTC

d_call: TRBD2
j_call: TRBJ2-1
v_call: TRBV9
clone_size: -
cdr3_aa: CASSAGLAGGSPSYNEQFF
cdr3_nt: TGTGCCAGCAGCGCGGGACTAGCGGGAGGCTCCCCCTCCTACAATGAGCAGTTCTTC

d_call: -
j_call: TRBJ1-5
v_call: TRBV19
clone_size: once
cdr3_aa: CASSFKLWGRSSNQPQHF
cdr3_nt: TGTGCCAGTAGTTTTAAATTGTGGGGGAGGAGTAGCAATCAGCCCCAGCATTTT

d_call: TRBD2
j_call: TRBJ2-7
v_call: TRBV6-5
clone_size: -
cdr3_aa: CASSPLAGGTYEQYF
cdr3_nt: TGTGCCAGCAGTCCACTAGCGGGAGGTACCTACGAGCAGTACTTC

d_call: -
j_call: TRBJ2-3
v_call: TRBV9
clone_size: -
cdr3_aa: CASSHPTGGAPPTDTQYF
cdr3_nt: TGTGCCAGCAGTCATCCCACGGGTGGGGCACCTCCCACAGATACGCAGTATTTT

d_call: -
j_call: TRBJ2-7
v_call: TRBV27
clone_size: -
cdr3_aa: CASSLIRDAYEQYF
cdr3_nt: TGTGCCAGCAGCCTAATCCGGGACGCCTACGAGCAGTACTTC

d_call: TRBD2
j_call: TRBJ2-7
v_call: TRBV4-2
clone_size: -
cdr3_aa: CASSLRTGTSGSYEQYF
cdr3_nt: TGTGCCAGCAGCCTACGAACCGGGACTAGCGGCTCCTACGAGCAGTACTTC

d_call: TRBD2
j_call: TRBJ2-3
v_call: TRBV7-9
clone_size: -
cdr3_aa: CASSSGTSVLGDTQYF
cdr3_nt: TGTGCCAGCAGCTCCGGGACTAGCGTTCTGGGAGATACGCAGTATTTT

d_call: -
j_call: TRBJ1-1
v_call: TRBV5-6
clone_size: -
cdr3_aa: CASSLGLVAEAFF
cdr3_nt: TGTGCCAGCAGCTTAGGCTTGGTGGCTGAAGCTTTCTTT

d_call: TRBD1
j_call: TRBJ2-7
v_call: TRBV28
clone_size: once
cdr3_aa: CASRPTGGYEQYF
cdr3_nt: TGTGCCAGCAGACCGACAGGGGGGTACGAGCAGTACTTC

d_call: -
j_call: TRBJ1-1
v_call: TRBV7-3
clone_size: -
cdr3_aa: CASTGASGGKNTEAFF
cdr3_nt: TGTGCCAGCACCGGGGCAAGTGGCGGGAAAAACACTGAAGCTTTCTTT

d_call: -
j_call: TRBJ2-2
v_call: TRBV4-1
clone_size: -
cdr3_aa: CASSQEGAGNTGELFF
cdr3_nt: TGCGCCAGCAGCCAAGAGGGGGCAGGGAACACCGGGGAGCTGTTTTTT

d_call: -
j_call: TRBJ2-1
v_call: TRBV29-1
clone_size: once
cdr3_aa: CSVEVGLLKRSYNEQFF
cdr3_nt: TGCAGCGTTGAAGTGGGCCTTCTTAAGAGGTCCTACAATGAGCAGTTCTTC

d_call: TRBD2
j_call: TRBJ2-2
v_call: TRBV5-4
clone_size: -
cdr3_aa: CASSFLGLAPGELFF
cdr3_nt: TGTGCCAGCAGCTTCTTGGGACTAGCGCCCGGGGAGCTGTTTTTT

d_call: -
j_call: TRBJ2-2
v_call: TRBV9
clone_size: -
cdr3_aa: CASSKGDSPGELFF
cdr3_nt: TGTGCCAGCAGCAAAGGGGACTCGCCCGGGGAGCTGTTTTTT

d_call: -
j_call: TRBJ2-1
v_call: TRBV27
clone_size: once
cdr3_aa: CASKWGQYNEQFF
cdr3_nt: TGTGCCAGCAAGTGGGGACAATACAATGAGCAGTTCTTC

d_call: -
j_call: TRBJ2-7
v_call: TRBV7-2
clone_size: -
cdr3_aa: CASSPFPYEQYF
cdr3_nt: TGTGCCAGCAGCCCCTTCCCCTACGAGCAGTACTTC

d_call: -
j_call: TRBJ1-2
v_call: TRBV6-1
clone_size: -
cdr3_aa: CASSDGGGYGYTF
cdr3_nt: TGTGCCAGCAGTGACGGGGGTGGCTATGGCTACACCTTC

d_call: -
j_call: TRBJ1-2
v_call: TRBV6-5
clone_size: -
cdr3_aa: CASSYSRQPPYTF
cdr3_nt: TGTGCCAGCAGTTACTCGAGACAGCCCCCCTACACCTTC

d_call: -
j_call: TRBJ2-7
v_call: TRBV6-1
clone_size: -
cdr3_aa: CASSELGEGVAYEQYF
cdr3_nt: TGTGCCAGCAGTGAACTCGGAGAGGGGGTCGCCTACGAGCAGTACTTC

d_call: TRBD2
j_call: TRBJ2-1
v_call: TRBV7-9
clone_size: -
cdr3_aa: CASSLELAEYNEQFF
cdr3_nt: TGTGCCAGCAGCTTAGAACTAGCGGAGTACAATGAGCAGTTCTTC

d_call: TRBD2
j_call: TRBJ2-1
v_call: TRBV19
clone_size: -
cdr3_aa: CASSITSGAGGRYEQFF
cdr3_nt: TGTGCCAGTAGTATAACCTCTGGAGCGGGAGGGCGGTATGAGCAGTTCTTC

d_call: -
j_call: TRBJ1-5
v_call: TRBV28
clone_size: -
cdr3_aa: CASRHSNQPQHF
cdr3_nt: TGTGCCAGCAGACATAGCAATCAGCCCCAGCATTTT

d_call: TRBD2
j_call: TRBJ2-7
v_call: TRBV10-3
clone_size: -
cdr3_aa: CATGSGSEQYF
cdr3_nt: TGTGCCACCGGTAGCGGGAGTGAGCAGTACTTC

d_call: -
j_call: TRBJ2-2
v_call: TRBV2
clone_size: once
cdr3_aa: CASSEGSTGELFF
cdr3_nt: TGTGCCAGCAGTGAGGGATCGACCGGGGAGCTGTTTTTT

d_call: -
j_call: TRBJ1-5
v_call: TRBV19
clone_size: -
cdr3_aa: CASTPLPPIQPQHF
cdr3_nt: TGTGCCAGTACCCCTCTCCCCCCAATACAGCCCCAGCATTTT

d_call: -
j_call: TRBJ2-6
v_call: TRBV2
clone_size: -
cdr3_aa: CASSSPRDIFSGANVLTF
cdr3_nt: TGTGCCAGCAGTTCTCCCCGGGACATCTTCTCTGGGGCCAACGTCCTGACTTTC

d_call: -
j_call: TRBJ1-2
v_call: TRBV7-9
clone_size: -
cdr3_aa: CASLSPDGYTF
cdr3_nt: TGTGCCAGCCTTTCCCCGGATGGCTACACCTTC

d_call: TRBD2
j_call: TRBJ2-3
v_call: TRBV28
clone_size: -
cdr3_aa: CASRLRTSAYTDTQYF
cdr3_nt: TGTGCCAGCAGGCTGAGGACTAGCGCATACACAGATACGCAGTATTTT

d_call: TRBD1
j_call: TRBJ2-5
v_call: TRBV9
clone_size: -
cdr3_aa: CASSAWDSRQETQYF
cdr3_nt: TGTGCCAGCAGCGCATGGGACAGCCGCCAAGAGACCCAGTACTTC

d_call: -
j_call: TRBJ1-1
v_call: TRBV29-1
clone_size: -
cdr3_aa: CSVVGGTGAFF
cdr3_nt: TGCAGCGTTGTGGGTGGGACCGGCGCTTTCTTT

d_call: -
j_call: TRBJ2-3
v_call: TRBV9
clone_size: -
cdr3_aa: CASSVVGTGWQYF
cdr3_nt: TGTGCCAGCAGCGTAGTTGGTACGGGGTGGCAGTATTTT

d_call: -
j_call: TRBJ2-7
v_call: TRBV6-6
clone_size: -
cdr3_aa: CASGDSSYEQYF
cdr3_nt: TGTGCCAGCGGGGACTCCAGCTACGAGCAGTACTTC

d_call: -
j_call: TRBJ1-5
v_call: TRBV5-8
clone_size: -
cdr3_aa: CASSSTPNQPQHF
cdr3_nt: TGTGCCAGCAGCTCGACCCCCAATCAGCCCCAGCATTTT